This TCR beta chain came from a study of T cells and Merkel cell carcinoma outcomes. CDR1 and CDR2 (germline): KGHSH, LQKENI. The CDR3 contains 16 residues. Trimming took 2 bases from V and 3 from J, leaving 14 bases between them. The data were produced by immunoSEQ multiplex PCR, yet TCRdb's version contains in-frame clones alone and is incomplete. Seen here are 14,000 or so clones, roughly 92% observed once, and the top ten hold about 2%. This receptor was identified in a human donor with Merkel cell carcinoma. The chain combines TRBV18 with TRBJ2-1; maybe TRBD2 (5 bases). The sequenced sample consisted of tumor tissue from Merkel cell carcinoma. This chain's CDR3 is CASSPTGPSFYNEQFF. In DNA, the CDR3 is TGTGCCAGCTCACCAACCGGGCCTAGCTTCTACAATGAGCAGTTCTTC.